This TCR beta chain is drawn from a study of blood T cell repertoires in COVID-19. This clone was observed once. Produced via immunoSEQ multiplex PCR; TCRdb's table is partial and in-frame only. This table holds about 100,000 clones, 85% found once. From germline, CDR1 is SNHLY and CDR2 FYNNEI. This CDR3 is built from 19 residues. V shed 4 bases, J shed 0 bases, and the junction held 15 bases outside the gene matches. The receptor was derived from a woman in her seventies with active or convalescent COVID-19. The chain has TRBV2 and TRBJ2-7; 10 nucleotides agree with TRBD1. What was sequenced was peripheral blood. CDR3: CASSGNRDRGQTTSYEQYF. CDR3 coding DNA: TGTGCCAGCAGTGGGAACCGGGACAGGGGACAAACAACCTCCTACGAGCAGTACTTC.